A selection of T cell receptor beta chains follows, all from one sample in a study of human T cells and chemical hapten exposure. TCRdb re-derived calls from the RACE reads in MiXCR, one entry per CDR3 protein. The repertoire holds about 360,000 distinct CDR3 sequences, with more than 4.5% as singletons. The sequences come from whole blood, collected in connection with sensitization to the hapten diphenylcyclopropenone (DPC). These receptors all stem from a woman in her 50s with alopecia areata. Some clones in this sample may be carry-over from other donors' samples. Each CDR3 is given without its conserved first and last residue. Fields, in order: clone size, V gene, CDR3 protein. A clone size is listed for some rows: how often the clone was seen (once, few, many), or a class if it is expanded.

clone size: .; V gene: TRBV5-6; CDR3 protein: ASSLGALGEQY
clone size: .; V gene: TRBV6-2/TRBV6-3; CDR3 protein: ASSPRVTYQPQH
clone size: few; V gene: TRBV5-8; CDR3 protein: ASSPAAWPAGDTGELF
clone size: few; V gene: TRBV5-1; CDR3 protein: ASSLEGVPNTGELF
clone size: many; V gene: TRBV5-1; CDR3 protein: ASKSGSGANVLT
clone size: once; V gene: TRBV29-1; CDR3 protein: SVGPGTVEAF
clone size: .; V gene: TRBV5-1; CDR3 protein: ASSFGQGESTDTQY
clone size: few; V gene: TRBV9; CDR3 protein: ASSVGLAGIQETQY
clone size: many; V gene: TRBV5-4; CDR3 protein: ASSLRTSGVETQY
clone size: many; V gene: TRBV3-1; CDR3 protein: ASRLDGGGTGELF
clone size: many; V gene: TRBV20-1; CDR3 protein: SARRGRNSPLH
clone size: many; V gene: TRBV20-1; CDR3 protein: SARGSRNNSPLH
clone size: .; V gene: TRBV10-2; CDR3 protein: ASSLGSAAYEQY
clone size: many; V gene: TRBV2; CDR3 protein: ATTVITNEKLF
clone size: .; V gene: TRBV5-4; CDR3 protein: ASSLAGGRDEQY
clone size: many; V gene: TRBV27; CDR3 protein: ASSRGARTDTQY
clone size: many; V gene: TRBV29-1; CDR3 protein: SVEAMVGAF
clone size: many; V gene: TRBV7-2; CDR3 protein: ASSFRSGASTDTQY
clone size: many; V gene: TRBV5-1; CDR3 protein: ASRLSPPEGEQF
clone size: many; V gene: TRBV6-5; CDR3 protein: ASATGQPYEQY
clone size: many; V gene: TRBV10-3; CDR3 protein: AISERERETQY
clone size: .; V gene: TRBV4-2; CDR3 protein: ASSQVTGLNTEAF
clone size: many; V gene: TRBV14; CDR3 protein: ASSLDWRTDTQY
clone size: many; V gene: TRBV6-5; CDR3 protein: ASSYGPKDEQY
clone size: .; V gene: TRBV20-1; CDR3 protein: SARDPSSYEQY
clone size: few; V gene: TRBV28; CDR3 protein: ASSTIRQSGANVLT
clone size: .; V gene: TRBV6-1; CDR3 protein: ASRSGTGAQDSNQPQH
clone size: many; V gene: TRBV5-1; CDR3 protein: ASSLLAGAVPDTQY
clone size: .; V gene: TRBV3-1; CDR3 protein: ASSQGGFSGNTIY
clone size: many; V gene: TRBV20-1; CDR3 protein: SAPKAGVDEQY
clone size: many; V gene: TRBV6-1; CDR3 protein: ASSGLMGTRKFTDTQY
clone size: many; V gene: TRBV29-1; CDR3 protein: SVENRETPTRRNNEQF
clone size: many; V gene: TRBV12-3/TRBV12-4; CDR3 protein: ASSLTGGPYNEQF
clone size: many; V gene: TRBV7-2; CDR3 protein: ASRESGARLEDTQY
clone size: many; V gene: TRBV10-3; CDR3 protein: AISEGQVLNTEAF
clone size: many; V gene: TRBV7-2; CDR3 protein: ASSLDNYGYT
clone size: .; V gene: TRBV6-5; CDR3 protein: ASTAGEDTGELF
clone size: many; V gene: TRBV7-9; CDR3 protein: ASSARTVDRSGANVLT
clone size: few; V gene: TRBV6-1; CDR3 protein: ATGGLADTQY
clone size: many; V gene: TRBV10-1; CDR3 protein: ASRDGRNDRGANVLT
clone size: .; V gene: TRBV29-1; CDR3 protein: SVPGLANEQF
clone size: few; V gene: TRBV27; CDR3 protein: ASSPPWGSTEAF
clone size: many; V gene: TRBV2; CDR3 protein: ASSPWGGGRNEQF
clone size: few; V gene: TRBV5-1; CDR3 protein: ASSLGIRQDNEQF
clone size: few; V gene: TRBV28; CDR3 protein: ASSSRTGAGYEQY
clone size: many; V gene: TRBV7-6; CDR3 protein: ASSSGPNTEAF
clone size: few; V gene: TRBV2; CDR3 protein: ASIKGRETGELF
clone size: .; V gene: TRBV18; CDR3 protein: ASSPGLAGRRTDTQY
clone size: .; V gene: TRBV7-9; CDR3 protein: ASTTLAPVQYNEQF
clone size: .; V gene: TRBV7-2; CDR3 protein: ASSQRDGTGVYYGYT
clone size: many; V gene: TRBV5-6; CDR3 protein: ASSLREYEQY
clone size: many; V gene: TRBV11-2; CDR3 protein: ASSGPGRPSTDTQY
clone size: .; V gene: TRBV4-2; CDR3 protein: ASSQEGAGVTNTQY
clone size: .; V gene: TRBV12-5; CDR3 protein: ASGLGSGGAVDTQY
clone size: few; V gene: TRBV5-1; CDR3 protein: ASSWGDTYYEQY